This TCR beta chain comes out of a study of technical replicates of blood from a few donors. Sequencing was performed with immunoSEQ multiplex PCR; in TCRdb, only in-frame clones are kept and a portion is missing. This table holds under 70,000 clones, roughly 90% found once. Material: PBMCs. This receptor was obtained from a human donor in good health. Some clones in this sample may be carry-over from other donors' samples.

The CDR3 region is CASTGDYSTDTQYF. The DNA of the CDR3 is TGTGCCAGCACCGGAGACTATAGCACAGATACGCAGTATTTT. The V gene is TRBV2, the J gene TRBJ2-3; the D gene is possibly TRBD2 (5 bases). The CDR3 is 14 amino acids. Trimming took 7 bases from V and 0 from J, leaving 11 bases between them. The germline V gene encodes CDR1 SNHLY and CDR2 FYNNEI.